This T cell receptor beta chain was captured by sequencing in a study of blood T cell repertoires in COVID-19. Assay used: immunoSEQ multiplex PCR; TCRdb lists only in-frame clones, some missing. The repertoire holds some 240,000 clones, nearly 90% seen once, with approximately 5% in the top ten. The CDR3 contains 22 residues. CDR1 LGHNA and CDR2 YSLEER come from the germline V gene. Losses at the gene ends were 0 bases for V and 0 bases for J; bases not matched to a gene: 18. The sample comprised peripheral blood. The genes are TRBV4-3 and TRBJ2-3; 10 bases fit TRBD2. The source is a middle-aged woman who had recovered from COVID-19. The CDR3 nucleotides read TGCGCCAGCAGCCAAGATGAGAGGAGGTGGGCTAGCGGGAGCTTAAGCACAGATACGCAGTATTTT. It is translated as CASSQDERRWASGSLSTDTQYF.